This T cell receptor (beta chain) was profiled in a study of early T cells in non-severe SARS-CoV-2 infection. Study at large: Sequencing input comprised bulk RNA from unsorted whole blood; chain pairing was not available.

Study conclusions and caveats: Matching results from VDJdb favored anti-spike CD8 responses, leaving private and CD4 specificities undetected.

V shed 6 bases and J shed 4 bases, with 12 bases lying between them. This CDR3 comprises 13 residues. Looked up from germline, CDR1 is MNHNY and CDR2 is SVGAGI (reference sequence). Molecules of cDNA were individually given unique molecular identifiers that were attached to them. TCRdb re-called the 5' RACE reads through MiXCR, storing one row per CDR3 protein. The sample includes 45,000 to 50,000 distinct CDR3 sequences, about 6% of them seen just once. This clonotype showed up just a few times. Its antigen is not known. The clonotype originates from an adult who was a healthcare worker with PCR-confirmed SARS-CoV-2 infection or an uninfected control (not recorded which). The chain carries TRBV6-6 and TRBJ1-1; D is ambiguous. The source material was whole blood, sampled at baseline. CDR3 coding DNA: TGTGCCAGCAGCAGGATTGTCGGCACTGAAGCTTTCTTT. Protein sequence: CASSRIVGTEAFF.